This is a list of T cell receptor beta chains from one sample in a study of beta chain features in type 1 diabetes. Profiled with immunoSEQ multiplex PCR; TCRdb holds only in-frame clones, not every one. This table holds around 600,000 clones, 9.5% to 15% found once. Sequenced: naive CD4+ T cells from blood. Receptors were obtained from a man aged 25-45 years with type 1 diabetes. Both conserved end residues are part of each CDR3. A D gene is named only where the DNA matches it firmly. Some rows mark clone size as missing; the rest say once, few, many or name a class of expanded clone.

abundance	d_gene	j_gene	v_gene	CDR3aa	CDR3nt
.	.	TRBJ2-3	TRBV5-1	CASSLGDSTDTQYF	TGCGCCAGCAGCTTGGGAGACAGCACAGATACGCAGTATTTT
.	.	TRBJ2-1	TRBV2	CASSELAGSIEQFF	TGTGCCAGCAGTGAGCTGGCAGGGTCGATTGAGCAGTTCTTC
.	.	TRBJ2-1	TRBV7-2	CASSPTRDTEQFF	TGTGCCAGCAGCCCGACTAGGGACACTGAGCAGTTCTTC
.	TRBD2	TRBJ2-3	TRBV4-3	CASSQASGGTDTQYF	TGCGCCAGCAGCCAAGCTAGCGGGGGCACAGATACGCAGTATTTT
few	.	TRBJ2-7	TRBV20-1	CSASDYEQYF	TGCAGTGCTTCAGACTACGAGCAGTACTTC
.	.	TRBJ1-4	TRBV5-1	CASSLSTDEKLFF	TGCGCCAGCAGCTTGTCGACAGACGAAAAACTGTTTTTT
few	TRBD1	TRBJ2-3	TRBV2	CASSDRQGRGQDTQYF	TGTGCCAGCAGTGATCGACAGGGGAGAGGACAAGATACGCAGTATTTT
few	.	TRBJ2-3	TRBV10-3	CAISESRGAGRTDTQYF	TGTGCCATCAGTGAGTCGAGAGGGGCAGGGCGCACAGATACGCAGTATTTT
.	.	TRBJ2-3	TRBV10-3	CAITPGRESTDTQYF	TGTGCCATCACCCCGGGCAGGGAAAGCACAGATACGCAGTATTTT
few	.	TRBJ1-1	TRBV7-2	CASSSVGMVFEAFF	TGTGCCAGCAGCTCGGTGGGGATGGTTTTTGAAGCTTTCTTT
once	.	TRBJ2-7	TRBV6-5	CASSYSLGLRDEQYF	TGTGCCAGCAGTTACTCCTTGGGGTTGCGCGACGAGCAGTACTTC
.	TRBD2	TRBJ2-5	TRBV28	CASSSRLAGAETQYF	TGTGCCAGCAGTTCAAGACTAGCGGGGGCAGAGACCCAGTACTTC
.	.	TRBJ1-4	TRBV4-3	CASSPASNEKLFF	TGCGCCAGCAGCCCCGCCTCAAATGAAAAACTGTTTTTT
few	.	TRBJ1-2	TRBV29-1	CSETRGQSYGYTF	TGCAGCGAGACCCGAGGACAGTCCTATGGCTACACCTTC
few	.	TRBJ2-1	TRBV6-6	CASSSPGTYNEQFF	TGTGCCAGCAGTTCCCCGGGGACGTACAATGAGCAGTTCTTC
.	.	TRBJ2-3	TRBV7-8	CASSLAMTFRSADTQYF	TGTGCCAGCAGCTTAGCGATGACCTTCAGGTCGGCAGATACGCAGTATTTT
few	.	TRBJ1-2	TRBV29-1	CSVGSGLGYGYTF	TGCAGCGTTGGATCGGGATTAGGCTATGGCTACACCTTC
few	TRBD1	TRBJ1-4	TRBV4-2	CASSRQGQLNEKLFF	TGTGCCAGCAGCCGCCAGGGACAGTTAAATGAAAAACTGTTTTTT
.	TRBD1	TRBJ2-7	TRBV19	CATLGQGKYEQYF	TGTGCCACTCTGGGACAGGGTAAATACGAGCAGTACTTC
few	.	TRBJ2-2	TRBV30	CASTKLPGQGGLSGELFF	TGTGCCTCAACTAAACTTCCTGGACAGGGAGGGCTTTCCGGGGAGCTGTTTTTT
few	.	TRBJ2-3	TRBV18	CASSLRMDSLRTDTQYF	TGTGCCAGCTCACTGAGAATGGACAGTCTCCGCACAGATACGCAGTATTTT
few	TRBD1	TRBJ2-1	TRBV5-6	CASSLTGGAENEQFF	TGTGCCAGCAGCTTGACAGGGGGAGCTGAGAATGAGCAGTTCTTC
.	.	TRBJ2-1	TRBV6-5	CASSYSPGETEQFF	TGTGCCAGCAGTTACTCTCCAGGGGAGACTGAGCAGTTCTTC
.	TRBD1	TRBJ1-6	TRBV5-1	CASSPIPGTETSPLHF	TGCGCCAGCAGCCCAATACCCGGGACAGAGACTTCACCCCTCCACTTT
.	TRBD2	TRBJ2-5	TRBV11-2	CASSLGAGGLQETQYF	TGTGCCAGCAGCTTAGGTGCGGGGGGGCTTCAAGAGACCCAGTACTTC
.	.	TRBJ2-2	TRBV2	CATRGGTSNTGELFF	TGTGCCACCAGAGGAGGGACCTCGAACACCGGGGAGCTGTTTTTT
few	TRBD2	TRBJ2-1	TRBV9	CASSVGASGYNEQFF	TGTGCCAGCAGCGTAGGGGCTAGCGGATACAATGAGCAGTTCTTC
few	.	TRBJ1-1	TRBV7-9	CASSPQMWGKAFF	TGTGCCAGCAGTCCCCAGATGTGGGGTAAGGCTTTCTTT
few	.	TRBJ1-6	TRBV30	CAWSLRGNSPLHF	TGTGCCTGGAGTCTCAGGGGAAATTCACCCCTCCACTTT
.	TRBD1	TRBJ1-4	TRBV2	CASQDRPNEKLFF	TGTGCCAGCCAGGACAGGCCCAATGAAAAACTGTTTTTT
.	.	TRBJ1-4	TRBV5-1	CASSLAAGEKLFF	TGCGCCAGCAGCTTGGCCGCGGGTGAAAAACTGTTTTTT
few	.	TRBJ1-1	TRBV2	CASKAETGTEAFF	TGTGCCAGCAAGGCAGAGACGGGAACTGAAGCTTTCTTT
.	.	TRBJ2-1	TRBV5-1	CASTYRSGTTYNEQFF	TGCGCCAGCACCTACCGATCAGGCACAACCTACAATGAGCAGTTCTTC
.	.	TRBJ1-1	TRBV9	CASSVGLGDRPNTEAFF	TGTGCCAGCAGCGTAGGGTTAGGCGACAGGCCGAACACTGAAGCTTTCTTT
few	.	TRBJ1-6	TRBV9	CASSVFEDSNSPLHF	TGTGCCAGCAGCGTATTTGAGGACTCTAATTCACCCCTCCACTTT